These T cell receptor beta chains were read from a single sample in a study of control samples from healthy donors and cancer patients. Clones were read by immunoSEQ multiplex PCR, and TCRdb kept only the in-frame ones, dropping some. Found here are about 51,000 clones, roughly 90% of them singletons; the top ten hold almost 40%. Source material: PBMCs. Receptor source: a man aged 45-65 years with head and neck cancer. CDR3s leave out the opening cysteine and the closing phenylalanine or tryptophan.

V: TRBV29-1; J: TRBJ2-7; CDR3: SVEKGQGSDEQY
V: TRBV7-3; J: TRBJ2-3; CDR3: ASSPLSGDTQY
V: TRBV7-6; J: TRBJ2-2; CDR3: ASSSDTQGPANTGELF
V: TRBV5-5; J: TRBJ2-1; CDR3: ASSLAGGGNNEQF
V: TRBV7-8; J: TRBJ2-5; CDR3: ASTLTSGHLQETQY
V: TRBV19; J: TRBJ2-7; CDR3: ASSIAYSPREQY
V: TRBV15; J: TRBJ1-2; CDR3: ATSRSGTGQGYT
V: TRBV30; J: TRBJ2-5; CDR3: AWSHGGVQETQY
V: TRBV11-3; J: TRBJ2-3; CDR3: ASSLGGSTDTQY
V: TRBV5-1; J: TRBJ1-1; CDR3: ASSLHVQGAGVEAF
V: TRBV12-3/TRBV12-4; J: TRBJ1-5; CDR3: ASSPPRQPQH
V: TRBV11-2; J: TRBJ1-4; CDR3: ASSLAPRPPTNEKLF
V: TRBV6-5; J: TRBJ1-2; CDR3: ASSYGGPYGYT
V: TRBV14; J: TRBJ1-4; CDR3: ASSLRTGVAATNEKLF
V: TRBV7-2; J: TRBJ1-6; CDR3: ASSQDSFYSPLH
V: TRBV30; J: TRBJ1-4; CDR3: AWSVLNEKLF
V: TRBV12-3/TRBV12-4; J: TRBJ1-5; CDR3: ASRGRGWPQH
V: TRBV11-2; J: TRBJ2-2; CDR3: ASSLTGGRSTGELF
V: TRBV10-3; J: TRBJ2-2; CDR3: AISESWGENTGELF
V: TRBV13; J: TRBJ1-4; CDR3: ASSLGRWDKEATNEKLF
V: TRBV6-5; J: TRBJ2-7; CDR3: ASSPIGTKSFEQY